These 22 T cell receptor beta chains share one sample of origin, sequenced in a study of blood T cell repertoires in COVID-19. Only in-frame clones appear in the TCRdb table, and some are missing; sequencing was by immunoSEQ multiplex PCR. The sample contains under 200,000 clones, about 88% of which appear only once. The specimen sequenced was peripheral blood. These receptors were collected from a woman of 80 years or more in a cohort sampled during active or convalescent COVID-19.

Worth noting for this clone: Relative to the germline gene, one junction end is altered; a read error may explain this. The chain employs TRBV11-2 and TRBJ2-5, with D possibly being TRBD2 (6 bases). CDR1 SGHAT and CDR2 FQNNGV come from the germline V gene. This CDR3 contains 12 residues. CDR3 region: CASSLDLASVHF. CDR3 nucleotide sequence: TGTGCCAGCAGCTTAGATCTAGCGTCGGTGCACTTC.

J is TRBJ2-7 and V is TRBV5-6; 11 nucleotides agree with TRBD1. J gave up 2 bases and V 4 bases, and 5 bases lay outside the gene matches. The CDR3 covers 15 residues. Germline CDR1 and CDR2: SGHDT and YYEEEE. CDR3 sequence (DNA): TGTGCCAGCAGCGGGGTGGGACAGGGGGCCTACGAGCAGTACTTC. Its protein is CASSGVGQGAYEQYF.

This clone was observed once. In DNA form, the CDR3 reads TGTGCCAGCAGTACGTACCGGGGGCAAGAGACCCAGTACTTC. It encodes CASSTYRGQETQYF. The chain recombines TRBV6-5 with TRBJ2-5; D may be TRBD2 (6 bases). Trimming took 5 bases from V and 2 from J, leaving 12 bases between them. This CDR3 region has 14 residues. Germline CDR1 reads MNHEY; CDR2 reads SVGAGI.

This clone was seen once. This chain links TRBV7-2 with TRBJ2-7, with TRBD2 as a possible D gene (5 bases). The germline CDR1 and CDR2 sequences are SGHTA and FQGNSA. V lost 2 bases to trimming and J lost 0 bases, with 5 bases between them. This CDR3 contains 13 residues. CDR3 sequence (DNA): TGTGCCAGCAGCTTACTAGCCTCCTACGAGCAGTACTTC. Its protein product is CASSLLASYEQYF.

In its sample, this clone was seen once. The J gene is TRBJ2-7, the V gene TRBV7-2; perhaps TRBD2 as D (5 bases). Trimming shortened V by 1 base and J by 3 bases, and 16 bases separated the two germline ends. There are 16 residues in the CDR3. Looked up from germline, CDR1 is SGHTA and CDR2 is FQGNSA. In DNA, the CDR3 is TGTGCCAGCAGCTTAGTTAGTGACGCCGAGGGCTACGAGCAGTACGTC. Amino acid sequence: CASSLVSDAEGYEQYV.

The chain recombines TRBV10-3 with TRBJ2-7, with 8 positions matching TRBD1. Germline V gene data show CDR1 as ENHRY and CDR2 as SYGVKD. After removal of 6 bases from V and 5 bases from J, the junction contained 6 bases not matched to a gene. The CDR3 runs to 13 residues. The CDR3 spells CAIRPGQADEQYF. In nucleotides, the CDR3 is TGTGCCATCAGACCGGGACAGGCCGACGAGCAGTACTTC.

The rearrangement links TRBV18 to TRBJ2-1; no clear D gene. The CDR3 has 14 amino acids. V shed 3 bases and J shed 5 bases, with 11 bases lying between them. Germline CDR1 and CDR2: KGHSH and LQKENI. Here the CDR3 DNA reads TGTGCCAGCTCACCGAACTCCCCAAACAATGAGCAGTTCTTC. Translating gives CASSPNSPNNEQFF. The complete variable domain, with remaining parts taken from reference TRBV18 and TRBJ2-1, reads NAGVMQNPRHLVRRRGQEARLRCSPMKGHSHVYWYRQLPEEGLKFMVYLQKENIIDESGMPKERFSAEFPKEGPSILRIQQVVRGDSAAYFCASSPNSPNNEQFFGPGTRLTVL.

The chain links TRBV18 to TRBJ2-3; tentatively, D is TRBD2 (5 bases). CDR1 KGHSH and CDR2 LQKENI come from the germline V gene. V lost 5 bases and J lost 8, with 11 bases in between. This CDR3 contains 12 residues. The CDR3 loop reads CASSTLEGTQYF. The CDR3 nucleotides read TGTGCCAGCTCAACATTAGAGGGTACGCAGTATTTT. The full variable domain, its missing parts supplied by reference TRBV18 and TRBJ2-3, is NAGVMQNPRHLVRRRGQEARLRCSPMKGHSHVYWYRQLPEEGLKFMVYLQKENIIDESGMPKERFSAEFPKEGPSILRIQQVVRGDSAAYFCASSTLEGTQYFGPGTRLTVL.

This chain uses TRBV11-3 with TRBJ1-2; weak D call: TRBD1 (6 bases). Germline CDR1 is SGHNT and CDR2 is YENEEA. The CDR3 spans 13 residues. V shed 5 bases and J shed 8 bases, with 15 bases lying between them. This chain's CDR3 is CASSQIQGLGYTF. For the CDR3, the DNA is TGTGCCAGCAGCCAAATCCAGGGGTTAGGCTACACCTTC. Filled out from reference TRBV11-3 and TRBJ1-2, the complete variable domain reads EAGVVQSPRYKIIEKKQPVAFWCNPISGHNTLYWYLQNLGQGPELLIRYENEEAVDDSQLPKDRFSAERLKGVDSTLKIQPAELGDSAVYLCASSQIQGLGYTFGSGTRLTVV.

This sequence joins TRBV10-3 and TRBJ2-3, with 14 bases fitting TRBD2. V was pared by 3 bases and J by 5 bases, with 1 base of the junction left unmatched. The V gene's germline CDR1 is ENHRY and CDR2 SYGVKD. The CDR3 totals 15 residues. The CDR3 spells CAISDGTSGRDTQYF. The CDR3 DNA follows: TGTGCCATCAGTGACGGGACTAGCGGGAGAGATACGCAGTATTTT.

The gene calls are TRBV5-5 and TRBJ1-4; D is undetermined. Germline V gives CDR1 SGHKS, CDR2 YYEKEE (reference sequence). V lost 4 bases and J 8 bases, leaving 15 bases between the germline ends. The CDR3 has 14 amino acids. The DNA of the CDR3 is TGTGCCAGCAGCCTGAACCTCGCGGGGGAAAAACTGTTTTTT. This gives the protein CASSLNLAGEKLFF.

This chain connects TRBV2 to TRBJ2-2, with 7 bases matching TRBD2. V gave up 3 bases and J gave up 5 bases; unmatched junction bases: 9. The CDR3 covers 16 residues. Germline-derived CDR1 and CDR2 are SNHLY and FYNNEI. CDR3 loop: CASSDRGSDTTGELFF. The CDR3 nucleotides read TGTGCCAGCAGTGATCGCGGGAGCGACACGACCGGGGAGCTGTTTTTT.

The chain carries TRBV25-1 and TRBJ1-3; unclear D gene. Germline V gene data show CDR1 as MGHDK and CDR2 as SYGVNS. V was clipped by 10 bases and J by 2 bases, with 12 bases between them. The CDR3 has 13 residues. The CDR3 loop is CATGSGTGNTIYF. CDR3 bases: TGTGCCACCGGATCGGGGACTGGAAACACCATATATTTT.

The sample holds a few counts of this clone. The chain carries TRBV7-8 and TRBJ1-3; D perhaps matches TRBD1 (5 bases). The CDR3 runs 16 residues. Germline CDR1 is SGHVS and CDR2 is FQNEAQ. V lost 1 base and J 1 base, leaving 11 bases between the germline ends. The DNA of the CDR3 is TGTGCCAGCAGCTTAGGAGTTCACAGGTCTGGAAACACCATATATTTT. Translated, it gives CASSLGVHRSGNTIYF.

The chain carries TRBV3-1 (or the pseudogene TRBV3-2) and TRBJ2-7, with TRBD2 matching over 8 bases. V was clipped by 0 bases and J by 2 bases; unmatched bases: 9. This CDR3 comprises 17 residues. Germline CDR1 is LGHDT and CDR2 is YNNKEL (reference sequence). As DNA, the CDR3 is TGTGCCAGCAGCCAAGAAAGGAGCGGCGGGGGGACCTACGAGCAGTACTTC. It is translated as CASSQERSGGGTYEQYF.

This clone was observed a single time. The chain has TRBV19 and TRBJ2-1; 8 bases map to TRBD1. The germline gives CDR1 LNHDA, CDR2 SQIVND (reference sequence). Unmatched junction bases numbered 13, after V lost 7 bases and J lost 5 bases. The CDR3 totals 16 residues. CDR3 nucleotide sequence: TGTGCCAGTAACAACGTAGGACAGGGTCCCCACAATGAGCAGTTCTTC. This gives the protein CASNNVGQGPHNEQFF.

Here the CDR3 reads CASSPNNSPLHF. As DNA, the CDR3 is TGTGCCAGCTCTCCTAACAATTCACCCCTCCACTTT. The rearrangement joins TRBV18 to TRBJ1-6; D is unclear. This CDR3 has 12 residues. Trimming took off 6 bases at V and 7 bases at J, with 7 bases between the two ends. Germline V gene sequence: CDR1 KGHSH, CDR2 LQKENI.

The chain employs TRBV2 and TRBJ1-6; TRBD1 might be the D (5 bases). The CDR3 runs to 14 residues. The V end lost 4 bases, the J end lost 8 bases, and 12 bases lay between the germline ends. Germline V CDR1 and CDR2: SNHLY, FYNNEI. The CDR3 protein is CASSAKGLHSPLHF. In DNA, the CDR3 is TGTGCCAGCAGTGCGAAGGGGCTACATTCACCCCTCCACTTT.

The CDR3 sequence: CASSLGGPYGYTF. The DNA for the CDR3 is TGTGCCAGCAGCCTAGGGGGCCCCTATGGCTACACCTTC. The chain uses TRBV6-5 and TRBJ1-2; 7 nucleotides line up with TRBD1. J was trimmed by 4 bases and V by 6 bases; bases with no gene match: 5. CDR3 length equals 13 residues. Germline CDR1 is MNHEY and CDR2 is SVGAGI.

CDR3 region: CASSSRGLAGVNEQFF. The CDR3 bases are TGTGCCAGCAGCTCCCGCGGACTAGCGGGAGTCAATGAGCAGTTCTTC. V usage is TRBV7-9 and J usage is TRBJ2-1; 13 positions match TRBD2. CDR3 length: 16 residues. The V gene's germline CDR1 is SEHNR and CDR2 FQNEAQ (reference sequence). With V trimmed by 4 bases and J by 6 bases, 6 bases remained unmatched.

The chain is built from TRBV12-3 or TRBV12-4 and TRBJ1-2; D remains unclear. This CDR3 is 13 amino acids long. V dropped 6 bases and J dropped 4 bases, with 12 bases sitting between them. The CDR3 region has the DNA TGTGCCAGCAGCGAAAGCCGGGTCTATGGCTACACCTTC. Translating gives CASSESRVYGYTF.

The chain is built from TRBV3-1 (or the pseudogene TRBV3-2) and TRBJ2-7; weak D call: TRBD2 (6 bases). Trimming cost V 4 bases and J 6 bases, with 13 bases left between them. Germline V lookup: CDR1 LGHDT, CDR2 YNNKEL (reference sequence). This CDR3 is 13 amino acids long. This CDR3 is CASSPTTSSEQYV. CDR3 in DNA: TGTGCCAGCAGCCCGACGACTAGTAGCGAGCAGTACGTC.